These 21 T cell receptor beta chains were all obtained from the same sample, sequenced in a study of Tregs in tolerant kidney transplant recipients. Mixed chimerism was transient after nonmyeloablative marrow transplants from related graft donors. The assay was immunoSEQ multiplex PCR, and TCRdb's table has in-frame clones only and misses some. The table counts around 5,600 clones; 6.7% lies in the top ten. The specimen was CD4+ T cells from blood (PBMCs), collected around 15 months after the transplant. These receptors originate from a human patient who received a combined kidney and bone marrow transplant. Part of the T cells may come from the graft donor.

With regard to this clone: The read comes to an end 3 residues before the CDR3 does, leaving the germline J gene to fill in the end. The rearrangement uses TRBV7-2 and TRBJ1-6; 7 nucleotides agree with TRBD1. CDR3 length equals 13 residues. Germline-derived CDR1 and CDR2 are SGHTA and FQGNSA. V shed 5 bases, J shed 11 bases, and the junction held 6 bases outside the gene matches. The CDR3 here is CASSRDSRTPLHF. The covered CDR3 bases are TGTGCCAGCAGCCGGGACAGCCGTACACCC.

The CDR3 bases that were read are TGTGCCAGCAGTGAACGGGGGGCGGGGACC. Amino acids: CASSERGAGT. The entire CDR3 reads CASSERGAGTQYF. V gene TRBV6-1 combines with J gene TRBJ2-5; a possible D gene is TRBD2 (7 bases). The CDR3 end is not reached by the read, which stops 3 residues before it; the germline J gene fills it in. The ends were cut back, 2 bases at V and 7 bases at J, with 11 bases in the middle. The CDR3 has 13 residues. Germline V gene sequence: CDR1 MNHNS, CDR2 SASEGT.

This clone registers medium-sized by frequency. The CDR3 extends 3 residues past the end of the read, so its final part is completed from the germline J gene. The chain couples TRBV2 to TRBJ2-7, with D possibly being TRBD2 (6 bases). The CDR3 extends over 12 amino acids. Germline lookup yields CDR1 SNHLY and CDR2 FYNNEI. Trimming removed 6 bases from V and 6 bases from J, with 12 bases in between. The covered CDR3 bases are TGTGCCAGCAGGGGGACTGGCGTCGAG. Protein: CASRGTGVE. The full CDR3 protein is CASRGTGVEQYF. Together with reference TRBV2 and TRBJ2-7, the CDR3 gives the full variable domain: EPEVTQTPSHQVTQMGQEVILRCVPISNHLYFYWYRQILGQKVEFLVSFYNNEISEKSEIFDDQFSVERPDGSNFTLKIRSTKLEDSAMYFCASRGTGVEQYFGPGTRLTVT.

Points on this clone: The missing CDR3 end, 3 residues past where the read stops, is filled in from the germline J gene. This sequence joins TRBV18 and TRBJ2-1, with 13 bases matching TRBD2. Germline V gene sequence: CDR1 KGHSH, CDR2 LQKENI. Trimming took 3 bases from V and 9 from J; bases not matched to a gene: 11. The CDR3 extends over 17 amino acids. CDR3 loop: CASSPLSGLAGYGEQFF. Partial CDR3 DNA: TGTGCCAGCTCACCTCTATCGGGACTAGCGGGGTACGGTGAG. The full variable domain, its missing parts supplied by reference TRBV18 and TRBJ2-1, is NAGVMQNPRHLVRRRGQEARLRCSPMKGHSHVYWYRQLPEEGLKFMVYLQKENIIDESGMPKERFSAEFPKEGPSILRIQQVVRGDSAAYFCASSPLSGLAGYGEQFFGPGTRLTVL.

Frequency places this clone as medium-sized. The read ends 3 residues before the CDR3 terminus; that terminus is restored from the germline J gene. V and J are TRBV9 and TRBJ1-2; 7 bases line up with TRBD1. CDR3 length: 13 residues. V was pared by 0 bases and J by 7 bases, with 3 bases of the junction left unmatched. Germline V gene data show CDR1 as SGDLS and CDR2 as YYNGEE. CDR3 region: CASSVDRGSGYTF. The CDR3 DNA, read in part, is TGTGCCAGCAGCGTAGACAGGGGAAGTGGC.

With respect to this clone: The read finishes 3 residues shy of the CDR3 end, and the germline J gene is used to complete it. The chain links TRBV7-8 to TRBJ1-1, with 9 bases that match TRBD1. From germline, CDR1 is SGHVS and CDR2 FQNEAQ. The CDR3 loop spans 15 amino acids. After removal of 0 bases from V and 5 bases from J, the junction contained 4 bases not matched to a gene. The CDR3 sequence is CASSLAGQGLTEAFF. CDR3 DNA, as far as it was read: TGTGCCAGCAGCTTAGCGGGACAGGGATTAACTGAA.

On this clone: The read is 3 residues too short to cover the CDR3 end, so that end is filled in from the germline J gene. V usage is TRBV20-1 and J usage is TRBJ2-1; 13 nucleotides line up with TRBD2. Germline assignment: CDR1 DFQATT and CDR2 SNEGSKA (reference sequence). The CDR3 spans 16 residues. V lost 6 bases to trimming and J lost 4 bases; unmatched junction nucleotides: 9. The CDR3 loop reads CSAKTSGRLAYNEQFF. CDR3 DNA, as far as it was read: TGCAGTGCCAAGACTAGCGGGAGGTTGGCATACAATGAG.

The CDR3 reads CSVGIAGVNTGELFF. The covered CDR3 bases are TGCAGCGTTGGGATAGCGGGGGTTAACACCGGGGAG. The chain is built from TRBV29-1 and TRBJ2-2; 9 bases map to TRBD2. Coverage ceases 3 residues before the CDR3 finishes, and the germline J gene fills in the end. The germline V gene has CDR1 SQVTM and CDR2 ANQGSEA. The V and J ends lost 4 bases and 2 bases, in that order; junction bases with no gene match: 5. The CDR3 is 15 residues long.

As for this clone: The CDR3 end lies 3 residues beyond the end of the read and is filled in from the germline J gene. This chain links TRBV10-3 with TRBJ2-7; perhaps TRBD2 as D (5 bases). Germline lookup yields CDR1 ENHRY and CDR2 SYGVKD. Between the trimmed V and J ends, which lost 5 bases and 3 bases, there was a span of 17 bases. There are 15 residues in the CDR3. CDR3 bases read: TGTGCCATCAGTCCCAATGAGCGGAGCAACTACGAG. Translated: CAISPNERSNYE. The CDR3 as a whole reads CAISPNERSNYEQYF.

Points on this clone: The DNA ends 3 residues before the CDR3 does, and the rest of the CDR3 is filled in from the germline J gene. The chain carries TRBV20-1 and TRBJ2-1; 9 nucleotides align to TRBD2. After removal of 3 bases from V and 8 bases from J, the junction contained 11 bases not matched to a gene. The V gene's germline CDR1 is DFQATT and CDR2 SNEGSKA (reference sequence). This CDR3 region has 15 residues. Here the CDR3 reads CSARDGGGERDEQFF. The DNA read from the CDR3 is TGCAGTGCTAGGGATGGCGGGGGGGAGCGGGATGAG.

About this clone: The missing CDR3 end, 3 residues past where the read stops, is filled in from the germline J gene. The chain links TRBV10-3 to TRBJ2-1; D tentatively fits TRBD1 or TRBD2 (5 bases each). V was cut by 3 bases and J by 9 bases, with 12 bases left in between. The germline V gene encodes CDR1 ENHRY and CDR2 SYGVKD. There are 13 residues in the CDR3. CDR3 DNA, as far as it was read: TGTGCCATCAGTGACAGAGGGGCCAGTGAG. Protein product: CAISDRGASE. The entire CDR3 reads CAISDRGASEQFF.

In the case of this clone: The DNA ends 3 residues before the CDR3 does, and the rest of the CDR3 is filled in from the germline J gene. The rearrangement links TRBV19 to TRBJ1-1, with 8 bases matching TRBD1. Per the germline V gene, CDR1 is LNHDA and CDR2 is SQIVND (reference sequence). The CDR3 loop spans 14 amino acids. The part of the CDR3 DNA that was read is TGTGCCGGATACCACGGGACAGGTGGGTTGCGT. This translates into CAGYHGTGGLR. The full CDR3 protein reads CAGYHGTGGLRAFF. The full variable domain, completed using reference TRBV19 and TRBJ1-1, is DGGITQSPKYLFRKEGQNVTLSCEQNLNHDAMYWYRQDPGQGLRLIYYSQIVNDFQKGDIAEGYSVSREKKESFPLTVTSAQKNPTAFYLCAGYHGTGGLRAFFGQGTRLTVV.

A note on this clone: With the read ending 3 residues before the CDR3 end, the germline J gene is used to fill in that end. This chain joins TRBV20-1 and TRBJ2-7; TRBD2 matches 9 bases. The germline gives CDR1 DFQATT, CDR2 SNEGSKA (reference sequence). V trimming: 2 bases; J trimming: 6 bases; junction bases outside the gene matches: 5. CDR3 length: 13 residues. The CDR3 spells CSARKREVGEQYF. The part of the CDR3 DNA that was read is TGCAGTGCTAGAAAGCGGGAGGTGGGCGAG.

Measured by frequency, this clone is medium-sized. The read gets to within 3 residues of the CDR3 end, and the germline J gene fills in the rest. The chain couples TRBV12-3 or TRBV12-4 to TRBJ1-1; the match to TRBD1 covers 9 bases. This CDR3 is built from 12 residues. CDR3 DNA (partial): TGTGCCAGCAGAGTCAACAGGGGGCAA. Its translation is CASRVNRGQ. The CDR3 reads in full as CASRVNRGQAFF.

This clone shows up as large (0.1 to 1%) by frequency. The observed sequence ends 3 residues before the CDR3 terminus, with the missing tail filled in from the germline J gene. The V gene is TRBV7-2, the J gene TRBJ2-1; possible D gene TRBD2, 7 bases. This CDR3 has 15 amino acids. Germline V gives CDR1 SGHTA, CDR2 FQGNSA. V lost 1 base and J 8 bases, leaving 15 bases between the germline ends. CDR3 DNA, as far as it was read: TGTGCCAGCAGCTTAGGTGCGGGGGCGGAATATGAG. Protein: CASSLGAGAEYE. The complete CDR3 protein is CASSLGAGAEYEQFF. Full variable domain (remainder filled in from reference TRBV7-2 and TRBJ2-1): GAGVSQSPSNKVTEKGKDVELRCDPISGHTALYWYRQSLGQGLEFLIYFQGNSAPDKSGLPSDRFSAERTGGSVSTLTIQRTQQEDSAVYLCASSLGAGAEYEQFFGPGTRLTVL.

Worth noting for this clone: Coverage ceases 3 residues before the CDR3 finishes, and the germline J gene fills in the end. The chain carries TRBV5-1 and TRBJ2-5; 14 bases align to TRBD2. The CDR3 consists of 16 residues. With 2 bases clipped from V and 5 bases from J, the junction kept 5 bases outside the gene matches. Germline lookup yields CDR1 SGHRS and CDR2 YFSETQ. Partial CDR3 DNA: TGCGCCAGCAGCTTTAGGACTAGCGGGGGGCTGGAGACC. Translation: CASSFRTSGGLET. The entire CDR3 is CASSFRTSGGLETQYF.

As concerns this clone: The CDR3 is cut off 3 residues early in the read; its end comes from the germline J gene. The chain combines TRBV7-6 with TRBJ2-1; TRBD2 is a possible D gene (5 bases). Looked up from germline, CDR1 is SGHVS and CDR2 is FNYEAQ. The germline V and J ends were trimmed by 5 bases and 4 bases, with 12 bases remaining between them. This CDR3 spans 14 amino acids. This CDR3 reads CASSRPGGYNEQFF. The part of the CDR3 DNA that was read is TGTGCCAGCAGCAGGCCGGGCGGGTACAATGAG.

On this clone: Read sequence stops 3 residues before the CDR3 end, and the germline J gene provides the missing end. The gene calls are TRBV5-1 and TRBJ2-7; 8 nucleotides align to TRBD1. The CDR3 is 16 residues long. Germline trimming cut 5 bases from V and 5 bases from J; bases unmatched to any gene: 15. The germline V gene has CDR1 SGHRS and CDR2 YFSETQ. CDR3 region: CASRIGPGQGLDEQYF. The sequenced part of the CDR3 DNA is TGCGCCAGCAGGATTGGGCCTGGACAGGGTCTCGACGAG. The full variable domain, completed using reference TRBV5-1 and TRBJ2-7, is KAGVTQTPRYLIKTRGQQVTLSCSPISGHRSVSWYQQTPGQGLQFLFEYFSETQRNKGNFPGRFSGRQFSNSRSEMNVSTLELGDSALYLCASRIGPGQGLDEQYFGPGTRLTVT.

About this clone: The read ends 3 residues shy of where the CDR3 ends; the end is completed using the germline J gene. The chain recombines TRBV5-1 with TRBJ1-2, with D tentatively TRBD1 (6 bases). Between the trimmed V and J ends, which lost 3 bases and 4 bases, there was a span of 13 bases. This CDR3 contains 14 residues. The germline V gene encodes CDR1 SGHRS and CDR2 YFSETQ. Partial CDR3 DNA: TGCGCCAGCAGCTCGGTAACAGGGACCTATGGC. It yields the protein CASSSVTGTYG. The CDR3 in its entirety is CASSSVTGTYGYTF.

Comment on this clone: The read finishes 3 residues shy of the CDR3 end, and the germline J gene is used to complete it. The genes are TRBV29-1 and TRBJ2-7, with TRBD2 identical over 7 bases. V shed 1 base and J 0 bases; nucleotides not matched to a gene: 6. Germline assignment: CDR1 SQVTM and CDR2 ANQGSEA. The CDR3 contains 15 residues. Incomplete CDR3 DNA: TGCAGCGTTGAAGGAGGACCTAGCGGCTCCTACGAG. Encoded protein: CSVEGGPSGSYE. From start to end, the CDR3 is CSVEGGPSGSYEQYF.

As for this clone: The CDR3 extends 3 residues past the end of the read, so its final part is completed from the germline J gene. V and J are TRBV5-1 and TRBJ2-7; 9 bases map to TRBD1. Germline CDR1 is SGHRS and CDR2 is YFSETQ. Unmatched junction bases numbered 4, after V lost 3 bases and J lost 3 bases. This CDR3 comprises 14 residues. The sequenced part of the CDR3 DNA is TGCGCCAGCAGCTGGGGGACAGGGAACTACGAG. Protein sequence: CASSWGTGNYE. In full, the CDR3 reads CASSWGTGNYEQYF.